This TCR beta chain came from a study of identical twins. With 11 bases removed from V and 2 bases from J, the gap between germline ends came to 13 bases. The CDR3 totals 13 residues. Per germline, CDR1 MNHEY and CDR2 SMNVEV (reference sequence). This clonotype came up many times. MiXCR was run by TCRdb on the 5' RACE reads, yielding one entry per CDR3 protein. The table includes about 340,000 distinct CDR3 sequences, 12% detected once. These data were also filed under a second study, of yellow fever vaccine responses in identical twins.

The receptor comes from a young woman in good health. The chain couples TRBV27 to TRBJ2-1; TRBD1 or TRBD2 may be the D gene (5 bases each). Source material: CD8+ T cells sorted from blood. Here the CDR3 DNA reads TGTGCCTCATCAGAGGGGACCTACAATGAGCAGTTCTTC. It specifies CASSEGTYNEQFF.